The 2 T cell receptor beta chains given below trace back to one sample, sequenced in a study of OX40 agonist ivuxolimab in advanced cancers. The table came from immunoSEQ multiplex PCR; TCRdb's copy has only in-frame clones and leaves some out. Altogether 35,000 to 40,000 clones are present, about 90% being singletons, with the ten largest covering roughly 9%. The sequenced sample was CD4+ or CD8+ T cells sorted from blood, obtained in a trial of the OX40 agonist ivuxolimab. These receptors all stem from an adult with an advanced solid tumor such as melanoma, head and neck, liver or kidney cancer.

CDR3 nucleotide sequence: TGTGCCAGCAGCTCCGCTGGGGGGACTAGCGGGAGTGAGCAGTTCTTC. Translated: CASSSAGGTSGSEQFF. V usage is TRBV7-9 and J usage is TRBJ2-1; 14 bases match TRBD2. V trimming: 4 bases; J trimming: 9 bases; junction bases outside the gene matches: 8. This CDR3 is 16 amino acids long. CDR1 and CDR2 (germline): SEHNR, FQNEAQ (reference sequence).

The chain uses TRBV25-1 and TRBJ2-3; D unresolved. Germline values: CDR1 MGHDK, CDR2 SYGVNS. V lost 0 bases and J lost 2, with 9 bases in between. The CDR3 totals 15 residues. The CDR3 bases are TGTGCCAGCAGTGAATATGGGTCTTACACAGATACGCAGTATTTT. Its translation is CASSEYGSYTDTQYF.